What follows describes a single T cell receptor (beta chain). Its matching antigen is unknown. It was CD45RO-negative cells, positively selected for CCR7, that made up naive CD8 cells, with terminally differentiated effector memory CD45RA+ cells excluded. This specimen belongs to a study of shared clonotypes between healthy human individuals. The germline V gene has CDR1 SEHNR and CDR2 FQNEAQ (reference sequence). The CDR3 runs to 16 residues. V dropped 5 bases and J dropped 4; count of bases not matched to a gene: 14. Study results and caveats: Clonotype sharing among donors was thought likely to change with sequencing depth. Clonotypes shared by all four sorted-subset donors had higher generation probabilities than non-shared clonotypes.

Deep-level assay runs were performed. Original handling: ImmunoSEQ sequences covered only the junction and lacked quality scores; filtering therefore differed. This table comes from immunoSEQ multiplex PCR, and its TCRdb copy is limited to in-frame clones, with some not included. The DNA gave D and trimming, while V, J and clone size come from that table. There are some 800,000 clones in the sample; almost 95% occur only once, and 24% lies in the top ten. The source material was naive CD8+ T cells sorted from blood. This TCR was sampled from a man aged 25 to 40 in good health. This rearrangement joins TRBV7-9 to TRBJ2-7; TRBD2 matches at 7 bases. The CDR3 region has the DNA TGTGCCAGCAGCCCATACTCTAGCGGTGAGTCATACGAGCAGTACTTC. Protein: CASSPYSSGESYEQYF.